This T cell receptor (beta chain) was sequenced in a study of shared clonotypes between healthy human individuals. Study-level background: Sampling drew on donors who were a couple of women and a few men aged 18 to 49. Study-wide results and limits: Relative to clonotypes present in all four donors, those not shared had lower generation probabilities.

Sequencing was at deep level. This table comes from immunoSEQ multiplex PCR, and its TCRdb copy is limited to in-frame clones, with some not included. The sample has 950,000 to 1,300,000 clones, approximately 70% seen once. V lost 5 bases to trimming and J lost 0 bases, with 15 bases between them. The CDR3 covers 16 residues. Germline V lookup: CDR1 SGHTA, CDR2 FQGTGA. CD45RA+ naive and CD45RA-negative memory subsets were separated from CD4+ cells. About this clone: The antigen is not known.

This chain uses TRBV7-3 with TRBJ2-3; D is uncertain. This TCR was recovered from a man aged 18 to 30 in good health. The sequencing input was memory CD4+ T cells sorted from blood. Subset specified: CD45RA-negative fraction. CDR3 amino acids: CASSPFAATSTDTQYF. CDR3 DNA: TGTGCCAGCAGCCCCTTTGCGGCTACTAGCACAGATACGCAGTATTTT.